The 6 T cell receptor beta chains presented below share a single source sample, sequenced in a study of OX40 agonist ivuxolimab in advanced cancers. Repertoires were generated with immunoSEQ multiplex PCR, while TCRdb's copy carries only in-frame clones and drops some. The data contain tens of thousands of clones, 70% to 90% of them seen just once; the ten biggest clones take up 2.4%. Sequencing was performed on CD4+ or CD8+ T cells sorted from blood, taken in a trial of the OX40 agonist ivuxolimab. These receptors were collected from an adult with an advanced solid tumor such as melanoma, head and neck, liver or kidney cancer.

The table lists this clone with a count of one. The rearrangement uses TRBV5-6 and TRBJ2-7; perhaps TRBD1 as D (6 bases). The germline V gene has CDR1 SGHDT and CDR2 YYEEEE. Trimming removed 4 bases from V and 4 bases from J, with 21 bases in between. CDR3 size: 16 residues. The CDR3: CASSPNDPGDRYEQYF. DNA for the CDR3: TGTGCCAGCAGCCCCAACGACCCAGGGGATAGATACGAGCAGTACTTC. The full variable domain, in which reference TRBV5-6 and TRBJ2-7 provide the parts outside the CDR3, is DAGVTQSPTHLIKTRGQQVTLRCSPKSGHDTVSWYQQALGQGPQFIFQYYEEEERQRGNFPDRFSGHQFPNYSSELNVNALLLGDSALYLCASSPNDPGDRYEQYFGPGTRLTVT.

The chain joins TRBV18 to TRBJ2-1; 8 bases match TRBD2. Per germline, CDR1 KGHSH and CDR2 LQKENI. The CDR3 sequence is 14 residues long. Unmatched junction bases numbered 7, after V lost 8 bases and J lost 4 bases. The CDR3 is CASQTGGPYNEQFF. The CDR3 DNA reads TGTGCCAGCCAGACGGGGGGGCCTTACAATGAGCAGTTCTTC.

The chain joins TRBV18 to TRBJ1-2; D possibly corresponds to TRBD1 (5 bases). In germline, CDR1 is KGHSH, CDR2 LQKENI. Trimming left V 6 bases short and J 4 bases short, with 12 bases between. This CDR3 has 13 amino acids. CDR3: CASSTRGAYGYTF. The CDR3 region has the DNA TGTGCCAGCTCCACTCGAGGGGCCTATGGCTACACCTTC. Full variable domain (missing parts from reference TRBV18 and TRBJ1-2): NAGVMQNPRHLVRRRGQEARLRCSPMKGHSHVYWYRQLPEEGLKFMVYLQKENIIDESGMPKERFSAEFPKEGPSILRIQQVVRGDSAAYFCASSTRGAYGYTFGSGTRLTVV.

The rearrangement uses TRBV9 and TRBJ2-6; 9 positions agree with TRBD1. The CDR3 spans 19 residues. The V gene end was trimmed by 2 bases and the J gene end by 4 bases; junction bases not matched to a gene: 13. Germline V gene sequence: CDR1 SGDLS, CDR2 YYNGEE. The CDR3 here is CASSVLPGQGLSGANVLTF. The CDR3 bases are TGTGCCAGCAGCGTCCTCCCGGGACAGGGTCTATCAGGGGCCAACGTCCTGACTTTC.

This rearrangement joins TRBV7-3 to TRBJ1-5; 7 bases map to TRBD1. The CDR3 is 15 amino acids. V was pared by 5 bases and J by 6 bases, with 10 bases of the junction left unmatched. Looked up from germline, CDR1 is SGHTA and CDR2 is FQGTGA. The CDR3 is CASSDRARDLQPQHF. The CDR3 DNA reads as TGTGCCAGCAGCGACAGGGCTCGAGACCTTCAGCCCCAGCATTTT.

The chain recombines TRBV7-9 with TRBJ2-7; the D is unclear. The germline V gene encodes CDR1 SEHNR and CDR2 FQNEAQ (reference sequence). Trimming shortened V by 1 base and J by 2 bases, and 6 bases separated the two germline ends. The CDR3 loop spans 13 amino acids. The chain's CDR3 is CASSLVGAYEQYF. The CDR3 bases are TGTGCCAGCAGCTTAGTTGGGGCCTACGAGCAGTACTTC. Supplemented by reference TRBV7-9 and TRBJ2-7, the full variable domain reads DTGVSQNPRHKITKRGQNVTFRCDPISEHNRLYWYRQTLGQGPEFLTYFQNEAQLEKSRLLSDRFSAERPKGSFSTLEIQRTEQGDSAMYLCASSLVGAYEQYFGPGTRLTVT.